The 27 T cell receptor delta chains presented below share a single source sample, sequenced in a study of gamma-delta chains in newborns, infants, children. TCRdb re-called the reads using CATT. Here the sample spans a few thousand delta-chain clones, about 3.1% being singletons. The sequencing input was blood. Receptors were obtained from a child who was a newborn, infant or young child, either healthy, febrile or measles-vaccinated (not recorded which).

This clone showed up just a few times. A much larger clone sits a single nucleotide away, making a read error possible. This chain uses TRDV2 with TRDJ3; 11 nucleotides agree with TRDD3. The CDR3 contains 19 residues. Germline CDR1 GEAIGNYY, CDR2 EKD. CDR3 amino acids: CACDTGGYGSSRDTRQMFF. In nucleotides, the CDR3 is TGTGCCTGTGACACTGGGGGATACGGAAGCTCCCGGGACACCCGACAGATGTTTTTC.

Remarks on this clone: TCRdb's entry gives the protein of a much larger clone, which mismatches this DNA's translation at residue 10, likely from a read error; the protein reported here is translated from the DNA. The rearrangement joins TRDV2 to TRDJ3; 11 bases align to TRDD3. With 0 bases clipped from V and 2 bases from J, the junction kept 2 bases outside the gene matches. This CDR3 spans 18 amino acids. Germline-derived CDR1 and CDR2 are GEAIGNYY and EKD. The CDR3 reads CACDTVGGYAWDTRQMFF. For the CDR3, the DNA is TGTGCCTGTGACACCGTTGGGGGATACGCCTGGGACACCCGACAGATGTTTTTC.

This clone was seen only a few times. This rearrangement joins TRDV2 to TRDJ1; 7 bases fit TRDD3. V gave up 0 bases and J gave up 0 bases; unmatched junction bases: 6. Germline CDR1 reads GEAIGNYY; CDR2 reads EKD. The CDR3 spans 16 residues. CDR3 protein: CACDTVGYRDTDKLIF. The DNA for the CDR3 is TGTGCCTGTGACACCGTGGGATACCGGGACACCGATAAACTCATCTTT.

About this clone itself: This DNA translates differently at residue 8 from the TCRdb protein, which is that of a much larger clone; a read error is likely, and the protein shown is the DNA's own translation. The chain's CDR3 is CAASSLYRGIQRTAQLFF. CDR3 nucleotide sequence: TGTGCAGCAAGCTCCTTGTACCGGGGGATACAGAGGACAGCACAACTCTTCTTT. The chain carries TRAV29/DV5 and TRDJ2, with 9 bases identical to TRDD3. The CDR3 is made up of 18 amino acids. Germline CDR1 is NSMFDY and CDR2 is ISSIKDK. J gave up 4 bases and V 1 base, and 14 bases lay outside the gene matches. Supplemented by reference TRAV29/DV5 and TRDJ2, the full variable domain reads DQQVKQNSPSLSVQEGRISILNCDYTNSMFDYFLWYKKYPAEGPTFLISISSIKDKNEDGRFTVFLNKSAKHLSLHIVPSQPGDSAVYFCAASSLYRGIQRTAQLFFGKGTQLIVEP.

About this clone itself: The protein in TCRdb stems from a much larger clone and differs at residue 14 from this DNA's translation, likely a read error; here the protein is translated from the DNA. The chain recombines TRDV2 with TRDJ3, with TRDD3 matching 12 bases. This CDR3 contains 17 residues. Germline V gene lookup returns CDR1 GEAIGNYY and CDR2 EKD. CDR3 region: CACDILGDTWDTRRMFF. CDR3 in DNA: TGTGCCTGTGACATACTGGGGGATACCTGGGACACCCGACGGATGTTTTTC.

Worth noting for this clone: This may come from a read error, since a much larger clone is one base off. This chain joins TRDV2 and TRDJ3; TRDD3 matches 8 bases. This CDR3 is 19 amino acids long. After removal of 3 bases from V and 2 bases from J, the junction contained 11 bases not matched to a gene. Per germline, CDR1 GEAIGNYY and CDR2 EKD. CDR3: CACDAVLGAEAWDTRQMFF. DNA for the CDR3: TGTGCCTGTGACGCCGTACTGGGGGCCGAGGCCTGGGACACCCGACAGATGTTTTTC.

This clone is large (0.1 to 1%). The sample carries other DNA sequences with the same CDR3. The chain carries TRDV2 and TRDJ2; 7 bases are shared with TRDD3. With V trimmed by 0 bases and J by 1 base, 1 base remained unmatched. Germline CDR1 reads GEAIGNYY; CDR2 reads EKD. This CDR3 has 15 residues. The CDR3 spells CACDTVGDLTAQLFF. Written as DNA, the CDR3 is TGTGCCTGTGACACCGTGGGGGATTTGACAGCACAACTCTTCTTT.

This clone appeared a few times. A much larger clone differs by one base, so this may be a read error. Within the sample, other DNA sequences also encode this same CDR3. The V call is TRDV2, the J call TRDJ3; the match to TRDD3 covers 10 bases. CDR1 and CDR2 (germline): GEAIGNYY, EKD. This CDR3 contains 20 residues. After removal of 3 bases from V and 0 bases from J, the junction contained 10 bases not matched to a gene. The CDR3 region has the DNA TGTGCCTGTGACCTACTGGGGGATTCCGAGAGCTCCTGGGACACCCGACAGATGTTTTTC. It translates to CACDLLGDSESSWDTRQMFF.

This clone appeared a few times. Being one base from a much bigger clone, this may be a read error. Distinct nucleotide sequences in the sample also encode this CDR3. V gene TRDV3 combines with J gene TRDJ1; the D gene is possibly TRDD3 (6 bases). V lost 2 bases and J lost 2, with 21 bases in between. CDR1 and CDR2 from the germline V gene are TVYSNPD and GDNSRS (reference sequence). The CDR3 runs 16 residues. The CDR3 DNA sequence: TGTGCCTTTCCTATACTGGGAGATTCGTCTACCGATAAACTCATCTTT. This sequence encodes CAFPILGDSSTDKLIF.

By sample fraction, this clone is medium-sized. The same CDR3 arises from other DNA sequences in this sample as well. CDR3 protein: CACDTVLGDTRSSWDTRQMFF. The DNA for the CDR3 is TGTGCCTGTGACACCGTACTGGGGGATACGCGGAGCTCCTGGGACACCCGACAGATGTTTTTC. The chain has TRDV2 and TRDJ3; 13 bases fit TRDD3. This CDR3 is 21 amino acids long. With V trimmed by 0 bases and J by 0 bases, 7 bases remained unmatched. Looked up from germline, CDR1 is GEAIGNYY and CDR2 is EKD.

This clone came up a few times. A far larger clone is one base from this, pointing to a likely read error. This sequence joins TRDV2 and TRDJ3, with 7 bases fitting TRDD3. CDR1 is GEAIGNYY, CDR2 EKD, per germline. This CDR3 is 17 amino acids long. CDR3 residues: CACDTWGSSWGTRQMFF. As DNA, the CDR3 is TGTGCCTGTGACACCTGGGGGAGCTCCTGGGGCACCCGACAGATGTTTTTC.

By sample share, this clone is large. The sample contains more than one DNA sequence encoding this CDR3. The chain employs TRDV2 and TRDJ3, with 13 positions matching TRDD3. With 1 base clipped from V and 2 bases from J, the junction kept 4 bases outside the gene matches. CDR3 size: 19 residues. Germline V lookup: CDR1 GEAIGNYY, CDR2 EKD. DNA for the CDR3: TGTGCCTGTGACACGATTACTGGGGGATACGCCTGGGACACCCGACAGATGTTTTTC. It codes for CACDTITGGYAWDTRQMFF.

On this clone itself: This may arise from a read error, as a much more abundant clone is one base away. Other DNA sequences in this specimen translate into the identical CDR3. The CDR3 here is CALGDELSLTAQLFF. The CDR3 coding sequence is TGTGCTCTTGGGGATGAATTATCTTTGACAGCACAACTCTTTTTT. The V call is TRDV1, the J call TRDJ2; D is undetermined. CDR1 TSWWSYY and CDR2 QGS come from the germline V gene. The CDR3 is made up of 15 amino acids.

In the case of this clone: For this DNA, TCRdb reports the protein of a much larger clone, which diverges at residue 5, most likely from a read error; the protein presented here is translated directly from the DNA. J is TRDJ3 and V is TRDV2; 12 bases map to TRDD3. The CDR3 covers 20 residues. Germline loops: CDR1 GEAIGNYY, CDR2 EKD. V lost 3 bases and J lost 0; bases outside the gene matches: 8. The CDR3 coding sequence is TGTGCCTGTGACTGCGTACTGGGGGATACAAGCTCCTGGGACACCCGACAGATGTTTTTC. It specifies CACDCVLGDTSSWDTRQMFF.

The chain carries TRAV29/DV5 and TRDJ3; tentative D call: TRDD3 (5 bases). Germline V gene lookup returns CDR1 NSMFDY and CDR2 ISSIKDK. Trimming cost V 0 bases and J 1 base, with 5 bases left between them. The CDR3 extends over 15 amino acids. CDR3 sequence (DNA): TGTGCAGCAAGCGGGGGATCCTGGGACACCCGACAGATGTTTTTC. This encodes CAASGGSWDTRQMFF.

With regard to this clone: A much larger clonotype is one base distant, so this may be a read error. At the DNA level, this CDR3 is encoded by other sequences in the same sample as well. The chain links TRDV2 to TRDJ3; D is perhaps TRDD3 (6 bases). Trimming pared 0 bases from V and 0 bases from J, leaving 17 bases between. Germline CDR1 reads GEAIGNYY; CDR2 reads EKD. This CDR3 is 20 amino acids long. As DNA, the CDR3 is TGTGCCTGTGACACCGTACTGGGTGTTAAAAGCTCCTGGGACACCCGACAGATGTTTTTC. As protein: CACDTVLGVKSSWDTRQMFF.

The sample holds a few counts of this clone. A much larger clonotype is one base distant, so this may be a read error. Other DNA sequences from this sample encode an identical CDR3 as well. The chain is built from TRDV2 and TRDJ3; 11 bases agree with TRDD3. The CDR3 is 20 residues long. Germline CDR1 and CDR2: GEAIGNYY and EKD. CDR3 protein: CACDTEYGGYGIRDTRQMFF. CDR3 nucleotides: TGTGCCTGTGACACCGAGTATGGGGGATACGGAATCCGGGACACCCGGCAGATGTTTTTC.

This clone was seen more than once but under ten times. The protein in TCRdb stems from a much larger clone and differs at residue 9 from this DNA's translation, likely a read error; here the protein is translated from the DNA. This chain uses TRDV1 with TRDJ1, with D unresolved. Germline V gives CDR1 TSWWSYY, CDR2 QGS. The CDR3 spans 18 residues. The ends were cut back, 3 bases at V and 0 bases at J, with 20 bases in the middle. The CDR3 DNA is TGTGCTCTTGGGGACCCGAGCGTCCCGGGTTCAAACACCGATAAACTCATCTTT. Translated, it gives CALGDPSVPGSNTDKLIF.

On this clone: This could be a read error, since a much larger clone is one nucleotide away. The sample contains more than one DNA sequence encoding this CDR3. The gene calls are TRDV1 and TRDJ2; 12 nucleotides align to TRDD3. Germline-derived CDR1 and CDR2 are TSWWSYY and QGS. The CDR3 consists of 23 residues. This chain's CDR3 is CALGEPALLPYWGIQSGTAQLFF. The DNA for the CDR3 is TGTGCTCTTGGGGAACCGGCACTCCTCCCGTACTGGGGGATACAATCCGGGACAGCACAACTATTCTTT.

By its share, this clone is large. Other DNA sequences within the sample encode an identical CDR3. The V gene is TRDV2, the J gene TRDJ2, with TRDD3 matching 12 bases. Germline CDR1 is GEAIGNYY and CDR2 is EKD. J gave up 5 bases and V 3 bases, and 3 bases lay outside the gene matches. The CDR3 contains 15 residues. The CDR3: CACDVLGDTTAQLFF. In DNA, the CDR3 is TGTGCCTGTGACGTACTGGGGGATACTACAGCACAACTCTTCTTT.

This clone appeared a few times. This likely stems from a read error, as it lies one base from a far larger clone. The chain joins TRDV2 to TRDJ3; 11 bases are a match to TRDD3. The CDR3 sequence is 19 residues long. Per germline, CDR1 GEAIGNYY and CDR2 EKD. The DNA of the CDR3 is TGTGCCTGTGACCCCCTGGGGGATACTGCCTCCTGGGACGCCCGACAGATGTTTTTC. It specifies CACDPLGDTASWDARQMFF.

This clone was seen a few times. The mismatch at residue 4 between this DNA's translation and the TCRdb protein of a much larger clone likely reflects a read error; the protein shown is translated from the DNA. The rearrangement joins TRDV2 to TRDJ2, with 7 bases lining up with TRDD3. The CDR3 consists of 16 residues. Germline values: CDR1 GEAIGNYY, CDR2 EKD. The CDR3 nucleotides are TGTGCCTGTAACACCGTGGGGGAAGCTTTGACAGCACAACTCTTCTTT. Protein product: CACNTVGEALTAQLFF.

Comments on this clone: The protein TCRdb gives is from a much larger clone and does not agree with this DNA's translation at residue 9, likely a read error; the protein shown here comes from the DNA. The CDR3 bases are TGTGCCTGTGACACCGTACTGGGGAATGCTTTGACAGCACAACTCTTCTTT. Translating it yields CACDTVLGNALTAQLFF. This rearrangement joins TRDV2 to TRDJ2; 7 bases line up with TRDD3. The trim removed 0 bases at V and 0 bases at J, leaving 6 bases unmatched. The germline V gene has CDR1 GEAIGNYY and CDR2 EKD. The CDR3 extends over 17 amino acids.

As concerns this clone: TCRdb assigns this DNA the protein of a much larger clone, which departs from its translation at residue 5; this likely reflects a read error, and the protein shown comes from translating the DNA. The V and J genes are TRDV2 and TRDJ3; TRDD3 matches at 10 bases. The junction had 2 bases not matched to a gene; V was cut back by 3 bases and J by 1 base. The CDR3 runs 17 residues. Germline CDR1 is GEAIGNYY and CDR2 is EKD. Written as DNA, the CDR3 is TGTGCCTGTGACGCCTGGGGGATATCCTGGGACACCCGACAGATGTTTTTC. Translation gives CACDAWGISWDTRQMFF.

The sample holds a few counts of this clone. A much larger clone lies a single base off, so this may be a read error. This sample includes further DNA sequences coding for the same CDR3. This chain joins TRDV2 and TRDJ3, with 12 bases aligning to TRDD3. This CDR3 is built from 19 residues. Germline lookup yields CDR1 GEAIGNYY and CDR2 EKD. CDR3 sequence: CACDATGGYNSWDTRQMFF. The DNA for the CDR3 is TGCGCCTGTGACGCGACTGGGGGATACAACTCCTGGGACACCCGACAGATGTTTTTC.

On this clone: The protein that TCRdb holds for this DNA derives from a much larger clone and differs from the translated DNA at residue 10, which likely indicates a read error; the protein shown here is translated from the DNA. The V gene is TRDV2, the J gene TRDJ3; tentatively, D is TRDD3 (6 bases). Germline CDR1 and CDR2: GEAIGNYY and EKD. The CDR3 totals 20 residues. The V end lost 1 base, the J end lost 1 base, and 19 bases lay between the germline ends. CDR3 amino acids: CACDTGGSGSPSWDTRQMFF. The CDR3 DNA sequence: TGTGCCTGTGACACTGGGGGGTCCGGCAGTCCATCCTGGGACACCCGACAGATGTTTTTC.

There are a few counts of this clone. The protein held in TCRdb is that of a much larger clone and does not match this DNA's translation at residue 7, likely because of a read error; the protein shown is translated from the DNA. The chain combines TRDV2 with TRDJ2; unclear D gene. Looked up from germline, CDR1 is GEAIGNYY and CDR2 is EKD. CDR3 length: 17 amino acids. The V gene lost 5 bases and the J gene lost 11 bases, with 29 bases spanning the gap. The CDR3 region has the DNA TGTGCCTGTGTTCGGGCCCCCCTAGAGAAACGCGTTATGCAACTCTTCTTT. It codes for CACVRAPLEKRVMQLFF.